This is a list of T cell receptor beta chains from one sample in a study of identical twins. TCRdb re-called the 5' RACE reads through MiXCR, storing one row per CDR3 protein. This sample carries just under 650,000 distinct CDR3 sequences, roughly 7.2% of them seen once, and the ten largest clones take about 1.5%. In addition, the sample was reused for a study of yellow fever vaccine responses in identical twins.

Sequenced: PBMCs. Receptors were obtained from a young woman in good health. Both conserved end residues are part of each CDR3. Fields, in order: V gene, D gene, J gene, CDR3 protein. The D gene is left open where the match is weak.

>TRBV6-5|-|TRBJ1-1
CASSWGTVGTEAFF
>TRBV24-1|TRBD2|TRBJ2-1
CATSDLAGGNEQFF
>TRBV2|TRBD1|TRBJ1-4
CASSLTGTPNEKLFF
>TRBV10-3|-|TRBJ2-2
CAISARAETGELFF
>TRBV5-1|-|TRBJ2-1
CASSLGPGRSYNEQFF
>TRBV28|-|TRBJ2-1
CASSYYMAGQISYNEQFF
>TRBV12-3/TRBV12-4|TRBD2|TRBJ2-2
CASSHKTSGMNTGELFF
>TRBV2|-|TRBJ2-3
CASSVPSTQYF
>TRBV5-1|TRBD1|TRBJ1-5
CASSSDRGPQHF
>TRBV3-1|-|TRBJ2-7
CASSLVSRGLPSSYEQYF
>TRBV7-9|-|TRBJ1-2
CASSLDGTRPVYGYTF
>TRBV10-3|-|TRBJ1-3
CAIGQNGNTIYF
>TRBV12-3/TRBV12-4|-|TRBJ1-2
CASSSPGHVYGYTF
>TRBV28|-|TRBJ2-5
CASSLSTIPGPVYF
>TRBV10-1|-|TRBJ2-1
CASSEFPSPQVGAYNEQFF
>TRBV9|TRBD2|TRBJ2-3
CASSVSGGATDTQYF
>TRBV20-1|TRBD1|TRBJ2-1
CSARQGGDEQFF
>TRBV29-1|TRBD1|TRBJ2-4
CSVGPGGGIQYF
>TRBV5-5|TRBD1|TRBJ2-3
CASSQDRGAVDTQYF
>TRBV3-1|TRBD1|TRBJ1-2
CASSQDGFDRVYGYTF
>TRBV12-3/TRBV12-4|-|TRBJ1-3
CASSSKRPGNTIYF
>TRBV12-3/TRBV12-4|-|TRBJ2-2
CASSIPGMVNTGELFF
>TRBV7-9|TRBD2|TRBJ2-3
CASKRGAADTQYF
>TRBV28|TRBD1|TRBJ2-3
CASSFLLRDRSTDTQYF
>TRBV28|-|TRBJ2-7
CAGSSRYEQYF
>TRBV7-7|TRBD1|TRBJ2-1
CASSLYDRGRSSYNEQFF